The next 32 T cell receptor beta chains were all read from a single sample in a study of T cell responses to AZD1222 COVID-19 vaccine. Generated by immunoSEQ multiplex PCR, the TCRdb table keeps only in-frame clones and is missing some. The profile shows approximately 90,000 clones, 65% to 90% of them singletons. Material: peripheral blood, obtained on day 0 of AZD1222 vaccination. The receptors were sampled from an adult in good health.

The chain joins TRBV13 to TRBJ2-1, with D perhaps matching TRBD1 (7 bases). The CDR3 sequence is 17 residues long. The germline V gene encodes CDR1 PRHDT and CDR2 FYEKMQ (reference sequence). The V end was cut by 5 bases, the J end by 4 bases, with 21 bases between. The CDR3 spells CASSQGGPRSYYNEQFF. CDR3 sequence (DNA): TGTGCCAGCAGCCAGGGGGGACCGCGCTCCTATTACAATGAGCAGTTCTTC.

The CDR3 spells CASSPLGLAVPEQYF. The CDR3 nucleotides read TGTGCCAGCAGTCCCTTGGGGCTAGCGGTTCCGGAGCAGTACTTC. The chain couples TRBV28 to TRBJ2-7; 7 bases line up with TRBD2. The V gene end was trimmed by 5 bases and the J gene end by 7 bases; junction bases not matched to a gene: 14. The CDR3 loop spans 15 amino acids. Per germline, CDR1 MDHEN and CDR2 SYDVKM. The full variable domain, rest sourced from reference TRBV28 and TRBJ2-7, is DVKVTQSSRYLVKRTGEKVFLECVQDMDHENMFWYRQDPGLGLRLIYFSYDVKMKEKGDIPEGYSVSREKKERFSLILESASTNQTSMYLCASSPLGLAVPEQYFGPGTRLTVT.

The chain carries TRBV7-8 and TRBJ1-5; 12 nucleotides align to TRBD1. Germline loops: CDR1 SGHVS, CDR2 FQNEAQ. The CDR3 is made up of 17 amino acids. The V and J ends lost 4 bases and 6 bases, in that order; junction bases with no gene match: 10. CDR3 sequence (DNA): TGTGCCAGCAGCTCCATTCCGGGACAGGGGGCGGTTCAGCCCCAGCATTTT. Residues: CASSSIPGQGAVQPQHF. Based on the CDR3 plus reference TRBV7-8 and TRBJ1-5, the full variable domain is GAGVSQSPRYKVAKRGQDVALRCDPISGHVSLFWYQQALGQGPEFLTYFQNEAQLDKSGLPSDRFFAERPEGSVSTLKIQRTQQEDSAVYLCASSSIPGQGAVQPQHFGDGTRLSIL.

The chain links TRBV5-6 to TRBJ1-4; TRBD1 matches at 7 bases. The CDR3 spans 14 residues. Trimming at V came to 3 bases and at J to 1 base, leaving 0 bases not matched to a gene. Looked up from germline, CDR1 is SGHDT and CDR2 is YYEEEE. The CDR3 nucleotides read TGTGCCAGCAGCTACAGGGGAACTAATGAAAAACTGTTTTTT. It specifies CASSYRGTNEKLFF.

V gene TRBV7-2 combines with J gene TRBJ1-2; the D gene is possibly TRBD1 (5 bases). The CDR3 totals 13 residues. Trimming removed 0 bases at V and 7 bases at J, with 9 bases between. Germline assignment: CDR1 SGHTA and CDR2 FQGNSA. This CDR3 reads CASSLAQVGGYTF. CDR3 sequence (DNA): TGTGCCAGCAGCTTAGCACAGGTCGGTGGCTACACCTTC.

CDR3 in amino acids: CASSIQGALETQYF. The CDR3, as DNA: TGTGCCAGCAGCATACAGGGGGCGTTAGAGACCCAGTACTTC. The chain carries TRBV7-2 and TRBJ2-5, with 9 nucleotides matching TRBD1. The CDR3 extends over 14 amino acids. Germline lookup yields CDR1 SGHTA and CDR2 FQGNSA. V was clipped by 5 bases and J by 4 bases; unmatched bases: 5.

The V gene is TRBV6-5, the J gene TRBJ2-3, with D unresolved. The V end was cut by 0 bases, the J end by 3 bases, with 10 bases between. Germline assignment: CDR1 MNHEY and CDR2 SVGAGI. The CDR3 sequence is 15 residues long. CDR3 sequence: CASSYSSVGTDTQYF. The CDR3 DNA is TGTGCCAGCAGTTACTCCTCGGTAGGAACAGATACGCAGTATTTT.

The J gene is TRBJ2-5, the V gene TRBV10-3, with TRBD1 as a possible D gene (6 bases). Deletions cut 0 bases from V and 5 bases from J, with 13 bases between. The CDR3 consists of 15 residues. Germline assignment: CDR1 ENHRY and CDR2 SYGVKD. CDR3 region: CAISESGGWEETQYF. The CDR3 DNA follows: TGTGCCATCAGTGAGTCTGGGGGCTGGGAGGAGACCCAGTACTTC.

The chain couples TRBV28 to TRBJ1-6; TRBD1 is a possible D gene (5 bases). Germline CDR1 and CDR2: MDHEN and SYDVKM. The CDR3 consists of 15 residues. Trimming removed 3 bases from V and 8 bases from J, with 14 bases in between. The CDR3: CASSLRGLGDSPLHF. CDR3 coding DNA: TGTGCCAGCAGTTTGCGGGGACTTGGTGATTCACCCCTCCACTTT.

V usage is TRBV3-1 (or the pseudogene TRBV3-2) and J usage is TRBJ2-1, with TRBD2 matching over 8 bases. There are 14 residues in the CDR3. Germline CDR1 reads LGHDT; CDR2 reads YNNKEL (reference sequence). Trimming cost V 8 bases and J 7 bases; bases outside gene matches: 10. CDR3 DNA sequence: TGTGCCAGCCGGCCGAGCGGGAGAATTAATGAGCAGTTCTTC. As protein: CASRPSGRINEQFF.

V is TRBV4-2 and J is TRBJ2-3; 10 bases match TRBD2. The CDR3 contains 16 residues. V was clipped by 1 base and J by 1 base; unmatched bases: 2. Germline V gene data show CDR1 as LGHNA and CDR2 as YNFKEQ. This chain's CDR3 is CASSQAGTSGTDTQYF. The CDR3 DNA follows: TGTGCCAGCAGCCAAGCCGGGACTAGCGGCACAGATACGCAGTATTTT.

V is TRBV19 and J is TRBJ2-1, with D possibly TRBD2 on 6 matching bases. Germline CDR1 reads LNHDA; CDR2 reads SQIVND (reference sequence). V was shortened by 6 bases and J by 7 bases, with 19 bases between the two germline ends. CDR3 length equals 15 residues. The CDR3 coding sequence is TGTGCCAGTAGCCAAAGCGGGTCTATAGGGAATGAGCAGTTCTTC. Translating it yields CASSQSGSIGNEQFF.

The chain is built from TRBV6-5 and TRBJ2-1; D possibly matches TRBD1 or TRBD2 (5 bases each). Germline V CDR1 and CDR2: MNHEY, SVGAGI. Trimming pared 5 bases from V and 15 bases from J, leaving 20 bases between. This CDR3 has 13 amino acids. The CDR3 is CASSRTPGRQAFF. The CDR3 bases are TGTGCCAGCAGTCGGACTCCGGGACGCCAGGCGTTCTTC.

The chain combines TRBV28 with TRBJ2-3; TRBD1 matches at 11 bases. With 10 bases clipped from V and 4 bases from J, the junction kept 4 bases outside the gene matches. Germline CDR1 is MDHEN and CDR2 is SYDVKM. The CDR3 contains 13 residues. DNA of the CDR3: TGTGCCACCGGACAGGGGGCCGCAGATACGCAGTATTTT. Translating it yields CATGQGAADTQYF.

The chain links TRBV10-2 to TRBJ2-2; 7 nucleotides match TRBD1. V dropped 6 bases and J dropped 4; count of bases not matched to a gene: 8. CDR1 and CDR2 (germline): WSHSY, SAAADI. CDR3 length: 15 residues. CDR3 in DNA: TGCGCCAGCAGGGGACAGCCCATCGTCACCGGGGAGCTGTTTTTT. Translation: CASRGQPIVTGELFF.

The chain couples TRBV5-6 to TRBJ2-1; the match to TRBD1 covers 9 bases. The germline CDR1 and CDR2 sequences are SGHDT and YYEEEE. The CDR3 runs 15 residues. Trimming removed 2 bases from V and 2 bases from J; junction bases left unmatched: 2. CDR3: CASSLQGAPYNEQFF. CDR3 DNA: TGTGCCAGCAGCTTACAGGGGGCTCCCTACAATGAGCAGTTCTTC.

The genes are TRBV4-1 and TRBJ1-2; 9 bases align to TRBD1. V lost 4 bases and J lost 7; bases outside the gene matches: 7. The CDR3 runs to 14 residues. Looked up from germline, CDR1 is MGHRA and CDR2 is YSYEKL. CDR3 loop: CASSPTGGAGGYTF. The CDR3 DNA follows: TGCGCCAGCAGCCCTACAGGGGGCGCAGGTGGCTACACCTTC.

CDR3 amino acids: CASSPRGSSYNEQFF. The CDR3, as DNA: TGTGCCAGTAGTCCTCGGGGCAGCTCCTACAATGAGCAGTTCTTC. The chain combines TRBV19 with TRBJ2-1; the D call may be TRBD1 or TRBD2 (5 bases each). CDR3 length: 15 residues. Looked up from germline, CDR1 is LNHDA and CDR2 is SQIVND (reference sequence). The V end was cut by 5 bases, the J end by 0 bases, with 11 bases between.

For the CDR3, the DNA is TGTGCCAGCTCTCCATGGGCTGGGGGGATGAACACTGAAGCTTTCTTT. It yields the protein CASSPWAGGMNTEAFF. V gene TRBV18 combines with J gene TRBJ1-1, with a weak D call TRBD1 (5 bases). The CDR3 extends over 16 amino acids. V lost 6 bases and J 0 bases, leaving 17 bases between the germline ends. Germline V gene sequence: CDR1 KGHSH, CDR2 LQKENI.

The chain joins TRBV14 to TRBJ2-1; D is undetermined. Trimming removed 0 bases at V and 15 bases at J, with 18 bases between. The CDR3 is made up of 14 amino acids. The germline V gene has CDR1 SGHDN and CDR2 FVKESK. Here the CDR3 reads CASSQDRVYFLPFF. The DNA for the CDR3 is TGTGCCAGCAGCCAAGATCGTGTGTACTTTCTACCGTTCTTC. Filled out from reference TRBV14 and TRBJ2-1, the complete variable domain reads EAGVTQFPSHSVIEKGQTVTLRCDPISGHDNLYWYRRVMGKEIKFLLHFVKESKQDESGMPNNRFLAERTGGTYSTLKVQPAELEDSGVYFCASSQDRVYFLPFFGPGTRLTVL.

The chain joins TRBV28 to TRBJ2-1, with 9 positions matching TRBD1. Per germline, CDR1 MDHEN and CDR2 SYDVKM. With V trimmed by 5 bases and J by 11 bases, 16 bases remained unmatched. CDR3 length equals 16 residues. CDR3 residues: CASSPMRGQGELQQFF. The CDR3, as DNA: TGTGCCAGCAGTCCCATGAGGGGACAGGGCGAGTTGCAGCAGTTCTTC.

The chain carries TRBV2 and TRBJ2-1; TRBD2 matches 13 bases. CDR3 length: 16 amino acids. V dropped 6 bases and J dropped 0; count of bases not matched to a gene: 2. Germline CDR1 reads SNHLY; CDR2 reads FYNNEI. CDR3 sequence: CASRTSGRSSYNEQFF. CDR3 in DNA: TGTGCCAGCAGGACTAGCGGGAGGAGCTCCTACAATGAGCAGTTCTTC.

Comment on this clone: At the DNA level, this CDR3 is encoded by other sequences in the same sample as well. The chain employs TRBV6-1 and TRBJ2-7; D is unclear. CDR3 length equals 12 residues. V lost 2 bases, J lost 5 bases, and 7 bases lay in between. Germline-derived CDR1 and CDR2 are MNHNS and SASEGT. CDR3: CASSESRDEQYF. As DNA, the CDR3 is TGTGCCAGCAGTGAATCAAGAGACGAGCAGTACTTC.

This chain joins TRBV19 and TRBJ2-5; D gene ambiguous. CDR1 and CDR2 from the germline V gene are LNHDA and SQIVND (reference sequence). This CDR3 has 14 residues. V lost 1 base, J lost 3 bases, and 9 bases lay in between. CDR3 region: CASSIGGNEETQYF. CDR3 in DNA: TGTGCCAGTAGTATAGGGGGAAATGAAGAGACCCAGTACTTC.

The V call is TRBV18, the J call TRBJ1-2; no clear D gene. Trimming shortened V by 5 bases and J by 2 bases, and 6 bases separated the two germline ends. This CDR3 is 12 amino acids long. Per the germline V gene, CDR1 is KGHSH and CDR2 is LQKENI. The CDR3 protein is CASSTANYGYTF. CDR3 in DNA: TGTGCCAGCTCAACCGCCAACTATGGCTACACCTTC.

The chain links TRBV28 to TRBJ2-7; D possibly uses TRBD1 or TRBD2 (5 bases each). Between the trimmed V and J ends, which lost 8 bases and 6 bases, there was a span of 20 bases. The germline gives CDR1 MDHEN, CDR2 SYDVKM. The CDR3 runs 14 residues. CDR3 in amino acids: CASDGAGRVGEQYF. The CDR3, as DNA: TGTGCCAGCGATGGGGCGGGCAGGGTCGGCGAGCAGTACTTC.

This clone was detected once. The gene calls are TRBV7-3 and TRBJ2-3, with 7 bases fitting TRBD2. V shed 1 base and J 0 bases; nucleotides not matched to a gene: 7. This CDR3 is 17 amino acids long. The germline V gene has CDR1 SGHTA and CDR2 FQGTGA. CDR3 in amino acids: CASSLMASGASTDTQYF. As DNA, the CDR3 is TGTGCCAGCAGCTTAATGGCTAGCGGAGCCAGCACAGATACGCAGTATTTT.

The V call is TRBV6-5, the J call TRBJ2-5; TRBD2 matches at 9 bases. J gave up 5 bases and V 7 bases, and 11 bases lay outside the gene matches. Germline CDR1 is MNHEY and CDR2 is SVGAGI. The CDR3 runs 15 residues. DNA of the CDR3: TGTGCCAGCAATCCACAGCGGGAGGAGGGGGAGACCCAGTACTTC. This codes for CASNPQREEGETQYF.

CDR3 DNA sequence: TGTGCCAGCAGTTACTCCTCCCAGCGGGAGGCCTACGAGCAGTACTTC. Its translation is CASSYSSQREAYEQYF. The chain joins TRBV6-2 or TRBV6-3 to TRBJ2-7; TRBD2 matches 9 bases. V shed 0 bases and J 2 bases; nucleotides not matched to a gene: 5. Germline V gene sequence: CDR1 MNHEY, CDR2 SVGEGT. The CDR3 contains 16 residues.

CDR3 residues: CASSYSVGVGTQYF. As DNA, the CDR3 is TGTGCCAGCAGTTACTCGGTCGGAGTGGGGACCCAGTACTTC. The J gene is TRBJ2-5, the V gene TRBV6-2 or TRBV6-3; the D is unclear. The CDR3 is 14 residues long. V was shortened by 0 bases and J by 7 bases, with 12 bases between the two germline ends. Per germline, CDR1 MNHEY and CDR2 SVGEGT.

The rearrangement joins TRBV20-1 to TRBJ1-3; 9 bases fit TRBD1. Trimming cost V 3 bases and J 0 bases; bases outside gene matches: 3. Looked up from germline, CDR1 is DFQATT and CDR2 is SNEGSKA (reference sequence). CDR3 length equals 15 residues. The CDR3 reads CSASNRGLSGNTIYF. The DNA of the CDR3 is TGCAGTGCTAGTAACAGGGGGCTCTCTGGAAACACCATATATTTT.

This clone was found once. The chain links TRBV19 to TRBJ1-1; tentative D call: TRBD1 (5 bases). Looked up from germline, CDR1 is LNHDA and CDR2 is SQIVND (reference sequence). V dropped 3 bases and J dropped 3 bases, with 14 bases sitting between them. CDR3 length: 15 residues. The CDR3 sequence: CASSIQPQGDTEAFF. DNA for the CDR3: TGTGCCAGTAGTATTCAACCCCAGGGAGACACTGAAGCTTTCTTT.